These 20 T cell receptor beta chains were sequenced from one sample in a study of shared clonotypes between healthy human individuals. The data were produced by immunoSEQ multiplex PCR, yet TCRdb's version contains in-frame clones alone and is incomplete. The profile shows millions of clones, 90% to 95% of them singletons. Source material: naive CD4+ T cells from PBMCs. Subset defined: CD45RA+ positively selected. All receptors derive from a man aged 18 to 30 in good health. Some clones in this sample may be carry-over from other donors' samples.

V and J are TRBV18 and TRBJ2-3; 13 nucleotides line up with TRBD2. V was clipped by 3 bases and J by 4 bases; unmatched bases: 10. In germline, CDR1 is KGHSH, CDR2 LQKENI. There are 18 residues in the CDR3. CDR3 DNA: TGTGCCAGCTCACCCAACCCGAGACTAGCGGGAGGACCAGATACGCAGTATTTT. It translates to CASSPNPRLAGGPDTQYF.

V is TRBV27 and J is TRBJ2-2; D gene unclear. The germline V gene has CDR1 MNHEY and CDR2 SMNVEV (reference sequence). This CDR3 comprises 12 residues. V lost 8 bases and J 2 bases, leaving 6 bases between the germline ends. The CDR3 loop reads CASDFNTGELFF. The CDR3 DNA sequence: TGTGCCAGCGACTTTAACACCGGGGAGCTGTTTTTT.

This sequence joins TRBV5-1 and TRBJ1-4, with a tentative D call TRBD1 (5 bases). The V gene lost 2 bases and the J gene lost 7 bases, with 18 bases spanning the gap. Germline V CDR1 and CDR2: SGHRS, YFSETQ. The CDR3 extends over 16 amino acids. CDR3 amino acids: CASSFGQGGSGEKLFF. In DNA form, the CDR3 reads TGCGCCAGCAGCTTCGGGCAGGGTGGTTCGGGTGAAAAACTGTTTTTT.

The rearrangement uses TRBV6-6 and TRBJ2-5; 7 positions agree with TRBD2. The CDR3 is 15 amino acids. Germline V gene sequence: CDR1 MNHNY, CDR2 SVGAGI (reference sequence). Losses at the gene ends were 0 bases for V and 5 bases for J; bases not matched to a gene: 6. CDR3 in DNA: TGTGCCAGCAGTTACTCAGGACTAGATAGCGAGACCCAGTACTTC. It yields the protein CASSYSGLDSETQYF.

The V call is TRBV4-1, the J call TRBJ2-1; D not resolved. CDR3 length: 13 amino acids. Deletions cut 1 base from V and 6 bases from J, with 7 bases between. Germline CDR1 and CDR2: MGHRA and YSYEKL. The CDR3 sequence: CASSQGPGNEQFF. CDR3 in DNA: TGCGCCAGCAGCCAAGGTCCAGGCAATGAGCAGTTCTTC.

Regarding this clone: The identical CDR3 is also encoded by other nucleotide sequences in the sample. The rearrangement uses TRBV6-5 and TRBJ1-5; 7 bases are shared with TRBD1. The V segment lost 6 bases and the J segment 0 bases; nucleotides outside the gene matches: 5. The CDR3 is made up of 15 amino acids. Germline lookup yields CDR1 MNHEY and CDR2 SVGAGI. CDR3 bases: TGTGCCAGCAGAGGGACAGCGTATAGCAATCAGCCCCAGCATTTT. Protein: CASRGTAYSNQPQHF.

The genes are TRBV9 and TRBJ2-3; TRBD1 agrees at 8 bases. CDR3 length: 15 residues. Germline CDR1 reads SGDLS; CDR2 reads YYNGEE. Germline trimming cut 3 bases from V and 2 bases from J; bases unmatched to any gene: 5. CDR3 amino acids: CASSGRGQVTDTQYF. DNA of the CDR3: TGTGCCAGCAGCGGCAGGGGGCAGGTCACAGATACGCAGTATTTT.

As DNA, the CDR3 is TGTGCCAGCAGCTCCCAATATGTCCACAGGGGGCAATTCTTC. This translates into CASSSQYVHRGQFF. The chain uses TRBV5-6 and TRBJ2-1; 9 positions agree with TRBD1. The V segment lost 3 bases and the J segment 16 bases; nucleotides outside the gene matches: 14. The germline gives CDR1 SGHDT, CDR2 YYEEEE. The length of the CDR3 is 14 residues. The variable domain in full, completed from reference TRBV5-6 and TRBJ2-1, reads DAGVTQSPTHLIKTRGQQVTLRCSPKSGHDTVSWYQQALGQGPQFIFQYYEEEERQRGNFPDRFSGHQFPNYSSELNVNALLLGDSALYLCASSSQYVHRGQFFGPGTRLTVL.

A remark on this clone: Other DNA sequences within the sample encode an identical CDR3. The chain has TRBV28 and TRBJ2-2; maybe TRBD1 (5 bases). Germline V gene sequence: CDR1 MDHEN, CDR2 SYDVKM. V was cut by 1 base and J by 4 bases, with 10 bases left in between. The CDR3 extends over 15 amino acids. This CDR3 reads CASSLSRRGTGELFF. The CDR3 DNA follows: TGTGCCAGCAGTTTATCGCGAAGGGGCACCGGGGAGCTGTTTTTT.

V gene TRBV7-6 combines with J gene TRBJ2-5, with 11 bases aligning to TRBD2. This CDR3 region has 18 residues. From germline, CDR1 is SGHVS and CDR2 FNYEAQ. The ends lost 5 bases at V and 5 bases at J; junction bases unmatched: 16. The CDR3: CASSPLSTSGTWGETQYF. CDR3 nucleotide sequence: TGTGCCAGCAGCCCTCTATCGACTAGCGGGACGTGGGGGGAGACCCAGTACTTC.

On this clone: Additional DNA sequences in this sample encode the identical CDR3. The genes are TRBV19 and TRBJ2-7; tentatively, D is TRBD1 or TRBD2 (6 bases each). Deletions cut 3 bases from V and 0 bases from J, with 9 bases between. CDR3 size: 14 residues. CDR1 is LNHDA, CDR2 SQIVND, per germline (reference sequence). Written as DNA, the CDR3 is TGTGCCAGTAGTATCGGGGGCCTCTCCTACGAGCAGTACTTC. This sequence encodes CASSIGGLSYEQYF.

The chain links TRBV7-8 to TRBJ2-7; 8 nucleotides line up with TRBD2. This CDR3 is built from 18 residues. V was pared by 5 bases and J by 0 bases, with 15 bases of the junction left unmatched. CDR1 is SGHVS and CDR2 is FQNEAQ in the germline V gene. CDR3 protein: CASSPQGAPGGYSYEQYF. CDR3 coding DNA: TGTGCCAGCAGCCCCCAAGGGGCGCCGGGGGGGTACTCCTACGAGCAGTACTTC.

In this sample, this clone turned up once. This chain joins TRBV5-4 and TRBJ2-3; 7 bases match TRBD2. There are 15 residues in the CDR3. Germline V gene lookup returns CDR1 SGHNT and CDR2 YYREEE (reference sequence). V shed 4 bases, J shed 1 base, and the junction held 6 bases outside the gene matches. The CDR3, as DNA: TGTGCCAGCAGCGACGGGGGGTGGGGCACAGATACGCAGTATTTT. Translation gives CASSDGGWGTDTQYF.

The chain carries TRBV7-3 and TRBJ2-2, with TRBD1 identical over 10 bases. Germline CDR1 is SGHTA and CDR2 is FQGTGA. The V segment lost 1 base and the J segment 6 bases; nucleotides outside the gene matches: 8. The length of the CDR3 is 17 residues. The CDR3 reads CASSLIFGQGDAGELFF. In DNA, the CDR3 is TGTGCCAGCAGCTTAATCTTTGGACAGGGGGACGCCGGGGAGCTGTTTTTT.

V usage is TRBV27 and J usage is TRBJ1-4; D is undetermined. This CDR3 comprises 14 residues. Per the germline V gene, CDR1 is MNHEY and CDR2 is SMNVEV (reference sequence). The V gene lost 0 bases and the J gene lost 3 bases, with 5 bases spanning the gap. The CDR3 region has the DNA TGTGCCAGCAGTTTATCCCCGGCTAATGAAAAACTGTTTTTT. It codes for CASSLSPANEKLFF.

CDR3 loop: CASSEGWGNQPQHF. The CDR3 DNA reads as TGTGCCAGCAGTGAAGGGTGGGGCAATCAGCCCCAGCATTTT. The chain employs TRBV2 and TRBJ1-5; D gene unclear. Looked up from germline, CDR1 is SNHLY and CDR2 is FYNNEI. The V gene lost 1 base and the J gene lost 2 bases, with 6 bases spanning the gap. The CDR3 is 14 residues long.

Regarding this clone: Other DNA sequences in this specimen translate into the identical CDR3. This sequence joins TRBV5-1 and TRBJ2-7, with 7 bases lining up with TRBD1. The CDR3 is 14 residues long. Per germline, CDR1 SGHRS and CDR2 YFSETQ. V lost 1 base, J lost 2 bases, and 3 bases stayed unmatched. The CDR3 nucleotides read TGCGCCAGCAGCTTGACAGGGGCGCCCTACGAGCAGTACTTC. This sequence encodes CASSLTGAPYEQYF.

The chain links TRBV5-4 to TRBJ1-2, with a possible D match to TRBD1 (6 bases). Trimming pared 4 bases from V and 3 bases from J, leaving 13 bases between. This CDR3 contains 14 residues. The germline V gene encodes CDR1 SGHNT and CDR2 YYREEE (reference sequence). The CDR3 DNA is TGTGCCAGCAGCCAAACCGGGACATACTATGGCTACACCTTC. Amino acids: CASSQTGTYYGYTF.

The CDR3 reads CASSYQGIDEQFF. The CDR3 DNA reads as TGTGCCAGCAGCTACCAGGGTATCGATGAGCAGTTCTTC. J is TRBJ2-1 and V is TRBV7-2; D perhaps matches TRBD1 (5 bases). The CDR3 contains 13 residues. V shed 4 bases and J shed 8 bases, with 12 bases lying between them. Germline values: CDR1 SGHTA, CDR2 FQGNSA.

The chain carries TRBV18 and TRBJ2-3; D may be TRBD1 or TRBD2 (5 bases each). Germline assignment: CDR1 KGHSH and CDR2 LQKENI. The CDR3 covers 20 residues. V was cut by 3 bases and J by 1 base, with 26 bases left in between. Here the CDR3 reads CASSPLLGSTALGGTDTQYF. DNA of the CDR3: TGTGCCAGCTCACCGCTCCTCGGTTCGACAGCCTTGGGGGGCACAGATACGCAGTATTTT.